What follows are 12 T cell receptor beta chains derived from one specimen sequenced in a study of OX40 agonist ivuxolimab in advanced cancers. Sequenced by immunoSEQ multiplex PCR; TCRdb stores in-frame clones only, minus some. The profile shows 65,000 or so clones, approximately 80% of them singletons. The specimen was CD4+ or CD8+ T cells sorted from blood, collected in a trial of the OX40 agonist ivuxolimab. Receptors originate from an adult with an advanced solid tumor such as melanoma, head and neck, liver or kidney cancer.

This chain joins TRBV7-6 and TRBJ2-7, with 7 bases lining up with TRBD2. With 8 bases clipped from V and 6 bases from J, the junction kept 13 bases outside the gene matches. Germline V lookup: CDR1 SGHVS, CDR2 FNYEAQ. This CDR3 contains 14 residues. CDR3 in amino acids: CASPNVGGCAEQYF. DNA for the CDR3: TGTGCCAGCCCCAACGTGGGAGGGTGCGCCGAGCAGTACTTC.

The CDR3 DNA sequence: TGTGCCAGCAGCTTGAGGGGGATTCTGGACAATGAGCAGTTCTTC. Protein: CASSLRGILDNEQFF. The V gene is TRBV5-4, the J gene TRBJ2-1; weak D call: TRBD1 (6 bases). CDR1 and CDR2 from the germline V gene are SGHNT and YYREEE (reference sequence). The CDR3 loop spans 15 amino acids. V was cut by 1 base and J by 5 bases, with 13 bases left in between.

The table lists this clone with a count of one. The V gene is TRBV11-3, the J gene TRBJ1-1, with TRBD1 identical over 8 bases. With 5 bases clipped from V and 5 bases from J, the junction kept 10 bases outside the gene matches. The germline V gene has CDR1 SGHNT and CDR2 YENEEA. The CDR3 is made up of 15 amino acids. The CDR3 coding sequence is TGTGCCAGCAGCCAAAGACAGGGGATCTGGACTGAAGCTTTCTTT. Translation gives CASSQRQGIWTEAFF.

The V and J genes are TRBV25-1 and TRBJ1-5, with D unclear. This CDR3 region has 13 residues. Trimming cost V 5 bases and J 4 bases, with 9 bases left between them. CDR1 is MGHDK and CDR2 is SYGVNS in the germline V gene. CDR3 nucleotides: TGTGCCAGCAGTAATTCCGGGAATCAGCCCCAGCATTTT. It translates to CASSNSGNQPQHF.

J is TRBJ2-5 and V is TRBV7-6; TRBD2 might be the D (5 bases). CDR1 and CDR2 from the germline V gene are SGHVS and FNYEAQ. This CDR3 contains 14 residues. Trimming shortened V by 1 base and J by 3 bases, and 9 bases separated the two germline ends. CDR3 sequence: CASSLVAKEETQYF. DNA of the CDR3: TGTGCCAGCAGCTTAGTAGCGAAAGAAGAGACCCAGTACTTC.

This chain links TRBV7-9 with TRBJ2-5, with a possible D match to TRBD2 (6 bases). This CDR3 is 14 amino acids long. CDR1 and CDR2 (germline): SEHNR, FQNEAQ (reference sequence). V shed 1 base and J shed 11 bases, with 17 bases lying between them. CDR3 DNA sequence: TGTGCCAGCAGCTTAGAGACGGGAGTATGGGAGCAGTACTTC. Amino acids: CASSLETGVWEQYF.

This clone has just one count. The rearrangement uses TRBV5-1 and TRBJ2-7, with 8 nucleotides matching TRBD2. V trimming: 5 bases; J trimming: 5 bases; junction bases outside the gene matches: 18. Germline CDR1 and CDR2: SGHRS and YFSETQ. The CDR3 contains 17 residues. The CDR3 DNA reads TGCGCCAGCAGTACGGGACCGGTAGTAGCGGGATCCCACGAGCAGTACTTC. This gives the protein CASSTGPVVAGSHEQYF.

V and J are TRBV7-9 and TRBJ2-7; no clear D. Per the germline V gene, CDR1 is SEHNR and CDR2 is FQNEAQ (reference sequence). With 5 bases removed from V and 5 bases from J, the gap between germline ends came to 7 bases. This CDR3 is built from 11 residues. CDR3 region: CASSNADEQYF. The CDR3 nucleotides are TGTGCCAGCAGCAATGCTGACGAGCAGTACTTC.

CDR3 DNA sequence: TGTGCCAGCAGTCAGAGTACAGGGTGGCGGGAGGGGCGTGAGCAGTTCTTC. It specifies CASSQSTGWREGREQFF. The chain is built from TRBV27 and TRBJ2-1; TRBD2 matches at 9 bases. Germline values: CDR1 MNHEY, CDR2 SMNVEV (reference sequence). Trimming removed 5 bases from V and 9 bases from J; junction bases left unmatched: 17. This CDR3 is built from 17 residues.

This clone showed up just a few times. The rearrangement uses TRBV11-3 and TRBJ2-7; TRBD1 aligns across 10 bases. The CDR3 extends over 15 amino acids. V trimming: 3 bases; J trimming: 4 bases; junction bases outside the gene matches: 6. From germline, CDR1 is SGHNT and CDR2 YENEEA. The CDR3 region has the DNA TGTGCCAGCAGCTTTGATCGGGACAGGGGTTACGAGCAGTACTTC. As protein: CASSFDRDRGYEQYF.

This chain joins TRBV7-9 and TRBJ2-7; D is uncertain. V was clipped by 3 bases and J by 0 bases, with 12 bases between them. This CDR3 has 15 amino acids. The germline gives CDR1 SEHNR, CDR2 FQNEAQ (reference sequence). The CDR3 bases are TGTGCCAGCAGCTTTGGAGAAATTAGCTCCTACGAGCAGTACTTC. Amino acids: CASSFGEISSYEQYF.

CDR3 in DNA: TGTGCCAGCAGCTTGCAGGGGAGTCTAGAGACCCAGTACTTC. This encodes CASSLQGSLETQYF. V is TRBV7-6 and J is TRBJ2-5, with D possibly TRBD1 on 6 matching bases. V gave up 3 bases and J gave up 4 bases, with 12 bases separating them. Germline CDR1 SGHVS, CDR2 FNYEAQ. The CDR3 sequence is 14 residues long.